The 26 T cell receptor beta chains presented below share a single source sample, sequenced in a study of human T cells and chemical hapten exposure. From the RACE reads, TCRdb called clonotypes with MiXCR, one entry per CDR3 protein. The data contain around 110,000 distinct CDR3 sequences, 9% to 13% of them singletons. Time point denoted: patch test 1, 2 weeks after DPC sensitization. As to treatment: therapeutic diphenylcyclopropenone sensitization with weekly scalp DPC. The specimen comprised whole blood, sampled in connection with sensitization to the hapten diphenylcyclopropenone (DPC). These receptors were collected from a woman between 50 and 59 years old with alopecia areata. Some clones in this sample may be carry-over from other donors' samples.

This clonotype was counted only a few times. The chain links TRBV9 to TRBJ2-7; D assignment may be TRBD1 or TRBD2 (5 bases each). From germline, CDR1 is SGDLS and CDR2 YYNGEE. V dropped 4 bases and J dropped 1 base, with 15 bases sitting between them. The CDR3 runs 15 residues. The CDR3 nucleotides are TGTGCCAGCAGCCCGACCGGGGACGCTTCCTACGAGCAGTACTTC. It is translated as CASSPTGDASYEQYF.

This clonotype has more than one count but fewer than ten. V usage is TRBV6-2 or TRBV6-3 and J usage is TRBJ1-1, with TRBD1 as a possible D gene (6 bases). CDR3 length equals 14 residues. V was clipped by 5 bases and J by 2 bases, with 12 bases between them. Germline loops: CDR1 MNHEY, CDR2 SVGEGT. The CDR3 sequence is CASSAQQGNTEAFF. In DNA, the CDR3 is TGTGCCAGCAGTGCCCAACAGGGTAACACTGAAGCTTTCTTT.

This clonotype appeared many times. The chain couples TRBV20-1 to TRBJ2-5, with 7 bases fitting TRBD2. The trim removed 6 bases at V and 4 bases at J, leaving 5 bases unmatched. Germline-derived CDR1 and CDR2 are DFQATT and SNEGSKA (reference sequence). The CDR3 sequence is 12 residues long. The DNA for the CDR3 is TGCAGTGCGAGGACTAGTTCAGAGACCCAGTACTTC. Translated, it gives CSARTSSETQYF.

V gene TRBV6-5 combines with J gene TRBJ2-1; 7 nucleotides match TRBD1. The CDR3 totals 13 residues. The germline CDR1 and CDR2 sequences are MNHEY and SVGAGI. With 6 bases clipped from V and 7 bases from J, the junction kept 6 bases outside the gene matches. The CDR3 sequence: CASRAGTENEQFF. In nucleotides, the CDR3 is TGTGCCAGCAGGGCCGGGACAGAAAATGAGCAGTTCTTC.

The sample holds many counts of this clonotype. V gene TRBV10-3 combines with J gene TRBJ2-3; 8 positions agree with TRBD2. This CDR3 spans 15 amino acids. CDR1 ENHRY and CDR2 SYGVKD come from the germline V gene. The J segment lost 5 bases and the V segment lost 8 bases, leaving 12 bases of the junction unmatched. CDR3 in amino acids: CAIGGGGSGRDTQYF. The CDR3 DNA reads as TGTGCCATCGGAGGTGGTGGGAGCGGGAGAGATACGCAGTATTTT.

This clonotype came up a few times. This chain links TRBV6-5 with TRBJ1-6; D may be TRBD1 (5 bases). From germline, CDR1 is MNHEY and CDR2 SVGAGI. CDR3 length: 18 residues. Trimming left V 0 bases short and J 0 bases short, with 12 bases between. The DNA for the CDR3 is TGTGCCAGCAGTTACTCTTGGGGACCGAGCTCCTATAATTCACCCCTCCACTTT. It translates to CASSYSWGPSSYNSPLHF.

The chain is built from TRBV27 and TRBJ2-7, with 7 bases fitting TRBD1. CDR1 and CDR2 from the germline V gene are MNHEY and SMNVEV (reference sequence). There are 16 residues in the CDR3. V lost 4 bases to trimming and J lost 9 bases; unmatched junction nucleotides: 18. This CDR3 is CASSSIPGTAITGQYF. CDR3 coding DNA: TGTGCCAGCAGTTCAATCCCCGGGACAGCCATTACGGGGCAGTACTTC.

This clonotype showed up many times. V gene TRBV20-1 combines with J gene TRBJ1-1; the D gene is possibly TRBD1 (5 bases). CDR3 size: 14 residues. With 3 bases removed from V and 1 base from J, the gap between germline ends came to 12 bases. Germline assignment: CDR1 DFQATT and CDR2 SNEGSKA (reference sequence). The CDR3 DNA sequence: TGCAGTGCTAGGCACGGGGGTAGGAACACTGAAGCTTTCTTT. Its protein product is CSARHGGRNTEAFF.

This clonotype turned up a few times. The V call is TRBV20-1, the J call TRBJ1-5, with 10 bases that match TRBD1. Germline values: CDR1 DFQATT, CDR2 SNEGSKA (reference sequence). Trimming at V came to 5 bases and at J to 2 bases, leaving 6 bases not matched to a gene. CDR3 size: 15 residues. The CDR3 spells CSAAGTGVRNQPQHF. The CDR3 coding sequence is TGCAGTGCTGCCGGGACAGGGGTGCGCAATCAGCCCCAGCATTTT.

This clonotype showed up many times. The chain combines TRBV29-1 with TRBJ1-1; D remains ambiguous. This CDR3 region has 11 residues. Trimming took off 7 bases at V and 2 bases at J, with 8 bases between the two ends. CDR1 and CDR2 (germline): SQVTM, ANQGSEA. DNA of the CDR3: TGCAGCGGAAGGGTAAACACTGAAGCTTTCTTT. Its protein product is CSGRVNTEAFF.

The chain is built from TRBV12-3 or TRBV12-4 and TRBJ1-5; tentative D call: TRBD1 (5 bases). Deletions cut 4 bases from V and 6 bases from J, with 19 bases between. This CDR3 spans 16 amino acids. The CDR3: CASSSRRDYLSQPQHF. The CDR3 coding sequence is TGTGCCAGCAGTTCCCGCCGGGACTACCTTAGTCAGCCCCAGCATTTT.

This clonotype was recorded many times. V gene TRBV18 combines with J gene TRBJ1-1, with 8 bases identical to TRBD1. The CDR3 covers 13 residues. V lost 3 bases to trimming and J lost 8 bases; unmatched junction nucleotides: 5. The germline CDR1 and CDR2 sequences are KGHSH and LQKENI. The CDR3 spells CASSPTTGVEAFF. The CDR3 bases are TGTGCCAGCTCACCTACGACAGGGGTAGAAGCTTTCTTT.

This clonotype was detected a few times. The CDR3: CASSVTRGTGELFF. The CDR3, as DNA: TGTGCCAGCAGCGTCACGCGGGGAACCGGGGAGCTGTTTTTT. This chain joins TRBV7-2 and TRBJ2-2; tentatively, D is TRBD2 (6 bases). The CDR3 loop spans 14 amino acids. The germline gives CDR1 SGHTA, CDR2 FQGNSA. Trimming took 5 bases from V and 5 from J, leaving 12 bases between them.

The CDR3 nucleotides are TGTGCCAGCTCACCACCGACAGCACTCTCTGGAAACACCATATATTTT. This encodes CASSPPTALSGNTIYF. The rearrangement joins TRBV18 to TRBJ1-3; D is possibly TRBD1 (5 bases). CDR3 length: 16 residues. Germline loops: CDR1 KGHSH, CDR2 LQKENI. Trimming pared 0 bases from V and 0 bases from J, leaving 9 bases between.

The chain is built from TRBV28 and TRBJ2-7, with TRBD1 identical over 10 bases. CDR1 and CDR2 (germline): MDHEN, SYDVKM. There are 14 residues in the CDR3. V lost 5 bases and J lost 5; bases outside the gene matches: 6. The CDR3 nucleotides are TGTGCCAGCAGTGGGACAGGGGATAGCCACGAGCAGTACTTC. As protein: CASSGTGDSHEQYF.

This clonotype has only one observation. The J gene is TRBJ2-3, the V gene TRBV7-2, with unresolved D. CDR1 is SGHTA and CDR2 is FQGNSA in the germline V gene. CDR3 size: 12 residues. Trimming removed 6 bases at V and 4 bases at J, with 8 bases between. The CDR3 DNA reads TGTGCCAGCAGGCCACCCTCAGATACGCAGTATTTT. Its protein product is CASRPPSDTQYF.

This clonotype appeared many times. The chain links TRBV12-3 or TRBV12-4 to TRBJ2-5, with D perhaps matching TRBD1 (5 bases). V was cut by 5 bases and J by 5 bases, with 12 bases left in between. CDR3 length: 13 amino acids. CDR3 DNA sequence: TGTGCCAGCAGTACCCAGGGTCCGGAGACCCAGTACTTC. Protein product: CASSTQGPETQYF.

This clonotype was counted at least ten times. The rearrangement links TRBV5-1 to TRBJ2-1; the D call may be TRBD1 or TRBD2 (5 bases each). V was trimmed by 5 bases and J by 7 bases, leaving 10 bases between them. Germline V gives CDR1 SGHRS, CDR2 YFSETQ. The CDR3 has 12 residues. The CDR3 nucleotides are TGCGCCAGCAGTACCTGGGGGAATGAGCAGTTCTTC. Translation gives CASSTWGNEQFF.

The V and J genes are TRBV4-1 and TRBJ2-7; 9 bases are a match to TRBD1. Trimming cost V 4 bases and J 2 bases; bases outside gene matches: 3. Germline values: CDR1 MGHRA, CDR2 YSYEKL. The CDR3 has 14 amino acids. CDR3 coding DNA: TGCGCCAGCAGCCCGGACAGGGGTCCCTACGAGCAGTACTTC. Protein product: CASSPDRGPYEQYF.

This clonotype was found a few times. The CDR3 spells CASSEQQGDWSPLHF. The CDR3 nucleotides are TGTGCCAGCAGCGAGCAACAGGGGGATTGGTCACCCCTCCACTTT. V usage is TRBV9 and J usage is TRBJ1-6, with TRBD1 matching over 8 bases. J was trimmed by 10 bases and V by 3 bases; bases with no gene match: 9. Per germline, CDR1 SGDLS and CDR2 YYNGEE. The CDR3 is 15 amino acids.

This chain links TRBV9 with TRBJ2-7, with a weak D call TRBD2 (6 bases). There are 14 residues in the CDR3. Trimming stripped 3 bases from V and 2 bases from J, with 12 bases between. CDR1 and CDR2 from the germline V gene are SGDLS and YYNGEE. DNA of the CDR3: TGTGCCAGCAGCGGGGCGGGATTCACCTACGAGCAGTACTTC. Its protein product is CASSGAGFTYEQYF.

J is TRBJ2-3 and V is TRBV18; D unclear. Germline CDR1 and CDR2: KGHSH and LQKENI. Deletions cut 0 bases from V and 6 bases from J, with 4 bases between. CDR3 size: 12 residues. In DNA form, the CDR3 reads TGTGCCAGCTCACCACCGGCGGATACGCAGTATTTT. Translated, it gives CASSPPADTQYF.

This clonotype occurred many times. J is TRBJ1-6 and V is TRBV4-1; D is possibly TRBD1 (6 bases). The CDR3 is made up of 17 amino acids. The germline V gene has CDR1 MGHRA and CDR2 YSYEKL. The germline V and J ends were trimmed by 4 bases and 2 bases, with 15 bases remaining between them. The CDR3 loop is CASSPDPGGPYNSPLHF. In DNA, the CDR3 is TGCGCCAGCAGCCCCGACCCGGGGGGGCCCTATAATTCACCCCTCCACTTT.

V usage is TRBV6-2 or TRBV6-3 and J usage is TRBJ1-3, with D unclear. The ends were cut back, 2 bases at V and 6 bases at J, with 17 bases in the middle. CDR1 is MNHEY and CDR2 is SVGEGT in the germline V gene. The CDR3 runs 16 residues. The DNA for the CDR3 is TGTGCCAGCAGTTACCTGAACGGGGTGGCCGAAAACACCATATATTTT. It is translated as CASSYLNGVAENTIYF.

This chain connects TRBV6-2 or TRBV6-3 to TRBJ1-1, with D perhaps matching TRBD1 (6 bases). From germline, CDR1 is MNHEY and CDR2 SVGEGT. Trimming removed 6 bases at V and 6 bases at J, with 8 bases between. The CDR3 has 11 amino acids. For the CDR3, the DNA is TGTGCCAGCAGCACAGGGTCTGAAGCTTTCTTT. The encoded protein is CASSTGSEAFF.

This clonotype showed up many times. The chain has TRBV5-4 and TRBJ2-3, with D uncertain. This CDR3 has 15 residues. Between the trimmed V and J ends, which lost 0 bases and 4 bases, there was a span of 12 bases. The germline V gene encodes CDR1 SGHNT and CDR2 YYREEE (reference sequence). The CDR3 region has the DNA TGTGCCAGCAGCTTGGAATCGTATAACGCAGATACGCAGTATTTT. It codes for CASSLESYNADTQYF.